The rows below give T cell receptor beta chains drawn from one sample of a study of regulatory T cells in long-lasting Graves disease. Each CDR3 protein is one row after TCRdb ran MiXCR on the multiplex PCR reads. The table shows about 220,000 distinct CDR3 sequences, with approximately 18% occurring only once. These records were also assigned to another study, of T cells in Graves' hyperthyroidism and ophthalmopathy.

The source material was peripheral blood mononuclear cells (PBMCs), sampled at new diagnosis, from a patient treated with antithyroid drugs. These TCRs come from a woman in her twenties or thirties with Graves disease. Both conserved end residues are part of each CDR3. The order of the fields is clone size, D gene, J gene, V gene, CDR3 DNA, CDR3 protein. A D gene is named only where the DNA matches it firmly. A row's size may be missing; if present it is once, few, many or a size class.

>many|TRBD1|TRBJ1-1|TRBV18
TGTGCCAGCAGCAAACAGGGGACGAACACTGAAGCTTTCTTT
CASSKQGTNTEAFF
>many|TRBD2|TRBJ2-1|TRBV5-1
TGCGCCAGCAGCTGGCCCGAGGGACTAGCGGGAGCCGTGAATGAGCAGTTCTTC
CASSWPEGLAGAVNEQFF
>many|.|TRBJ2-2|TRBV20-1
TGCAGTGCTCCGGACCCGGCGAACACCGGGGAGCTGTTTTTT
CSAPDPANTGELFF
>few|TRBD1|TRBJ1-4|TRBV28
TGTGCCAGCAGTTCCCGGACAGGGTTTGATGAAAAACTGTTTTTT
CASSSRTGFDEKLFF
>many|.|TRBJ2-5|TRBV6-1
TGTGCCAGCAGGACAGACCAAGAGACCCAGTACTTC
CASRTDQETQYF
>many|.|TRBJ2-3|TRBV6-2/TRBV6-3
TGTGCCAGCAGAGGGGACACATCTAGCACAGATACGCAGTATTTT
CASRGDTSSTDTQYF
>many|TRBD1|TRBJ2-1|TRBV10-3
TGTGCCATCAGTGGGACAGGGGGAGGCAATGAGCAGTTCTTC
CAISGTGGGNEQFF
>.|.|TRBJ2-1|TRBV27
TGTGCCAGCAGCCCGTACTTAGCAGGCGAGCAGTTCTTC
CASSPYLAGEQFF
>.|TRBD1|TRBJ1-5|TRBV15
TGTGCCACCAGCGGCCACAGGGGAGGAGAACAGCCCCAGCATTTT
CATSGHRGGEQPQHF
>many|.|TRBJ1-1|TRBV7-9
TGTGCCAGCAGCCCCCAGACGGGAGGGGACACTGAAGCTTTCTTT
CASSPQTGGDTEAFF
>many|TRBD1|TRBJ1-4|TRBV6-1
TGTGCCAGCAGTCGGGCCGGGACAGGGTTTGAAAAACTGTTTTTT
CASSRAGTGFEKLFF
>many|.|TRBJ1-3|TRBV3-1
TGTGCCAGCAGCCAATCTCTTGGAAACACCATATATTTT
CASSQSLGNTIYF
>few|TRBD1|TRBJ1-5|TRBV7-2
TGTGCCAGCAGCACAGGGGGCTCGGGTCAGCCCCAGCATTTT
CASSTGGSGQPQHF
>many|TRBD2|TRBJ2-4|TRBV20-1
TGCAGTGCTAGTAGACTAGCGGGGGGAAACATTCAGTACTTC
CSASRLAGGNIQYF
>.|TRBD1|TRBJ2-1|TRBV2
TGTGCCAGCAGCTTAGCCAGGGGGTTTAATGAGCAGTTCTTC
CASSLARGFNEQFF
>many|TRBD1|TRBJ1-1|TRBV12-5
TGTGCTAGTGGTTTGGTAGCCAGGGGGTTGCGGGAAAACACTGAAGCTTTCTTT
CASGLVARGLRENTEAFF
>.|.|TRBJ2-7|TRBV5-1
TGCGCCAGCAGCTCATTTGGATCATCCTACGAGCAGTACTTC
CASSSFGSSYEQYF
>many|.|TRBJ2-7|TRBV19
TGTGCCAGTAGGCCGACAAGGGGGAGTTACGAGCAGTACTTC
CASRPTRGSYEQYF
>many|TRBD1|TRBJ1-2|TRBV27
TGTGCCAGCAGTTTCAGGGACAGGGGAGATGGCTACACCTTC
CASSFRDRGDGYTF
>many|TRBD1|TRBJ2-3|TRBV10-3
TGTGCCTCTACCGGGACAGGGTCAACAGATACGCAGTATTTT
CASTGTGSTDTQYF
>many|.|TRBJ1-5|TRBV6-1
TGTGCCAGCAGTGAAGGGGGCTTCAATCAGCCCCAGCATTTT
CASSEGGFNQPQHF
>.|TRBD1|TRBJ2-2|TRBV29-1
TGCAGCTCCTCGACAGGGGGCAACACCGGGGAGCTGTTTTTT
CSSSTGGNTGELFF
>many|.|TRBJ1-1|TRBV19
TGTGCCAGTTCCATTTCGTTGAACACTGAAGCTTTCTTT
CASSISLNTEAFF
>many|.|TRBJ2-1|TRBV13
TGTGCCAGCAGCTTAAGGCACGTTGGGGTGGTAGCGAGGGACTCCTACAATGAGCAGTTCTTC
CASSLRHVGVVARDSYNEQFF
>many|TRBD1|TRBJ2-7|TRBV12-3/TRBV12-4
TGTGCCAGCAGTTTGGGGACAGGGAGAACCTACGAGCAGTACTTC
CASSLGTGRTYEQYF
>many|TRBD2|TRBJ2-3|TRBV18
TGTGCCAGCTCACCGAGTAGCGGGGGCACAGATACGCAGTATTTT
CASSPSSGGTDTQYF
>.|TRBD1|TRBJ1-1|TRBV18
TGTGCCAGCTCACCCAGGGGGGGGGTCGGAACTGAAGCTTTCTTT
CASSPRGGVGTEAFF
>.|.|TRBJ2-5|TRBV30
TGTGCCTGGGACAAACAGGGAGCGGAGGCCCAGTACTTC
CAWDKQGAEAQYF
>.|TRBD1|TRBJ1-2|TRBV11-2
TGTGCCAGCAGTTCCACCGGGACAGAGATTAACTATGGCTACACCTTC
CASSSTGTEINYGYTF
>many|.|TRBJ2-7|TRBV7-9
TGTGCCAGCAGCTTAATGGGGGCTAGCTCCTACGAGCAGTACTTC
CASSLMGASSYEQYF
>.|.|TRBJ2-5|TRBV4-1
TGCGCCAGCAGCCAAGAAATTGGAACAGGGAAGAGGAACCAGTACTTC
CASSQEIGTGKRNQYF
>many|TRBD1|TRBJ2-3|TRBV28
TGTGCCAGCAGTTTATTGGGACAGGGCATTATAGCCGATACGCAGTATTTT
CASSLLGQGIIADTQYF
>many|TRBD2|TRBJ2-3|TRBV30
TGTGCCTGGAGCACTAGCGGGGGGGCCGTAGATACGCAGTATTTT
CAWSTSGGAVDTQYF
>.|TRBD2|TRBJ2-1|TRBV2
TGTGCCAGCAGCGTCGGGGGAGGGGACAATGAGCAGTTCTTC
CASSVGGGDNEQFF
>many|TRBD1|TRBJ1-5|TRBV24-1
TGTGCCACCAGACAGGGGAGCAATCAGCCCCAGCATTTT
CATRQGSNQPQHF
>few|.|TRBJ1-5|TRBV15
TGTGCCACCAGCTTCCGGGACGGGGTTCATCAGCCCCAGCATTTT
CATSFRDGVHQPQHF
>many|.|TRBJ2-7|TRBV14
TGTGCCAGCAGCTTCCACATAGCCTACGAGCAGTACTTC
CASSFHIAYEQYF
>many|.|TRBJ1-3|TRBV12-3/TRBV12-4
TGTGCCAGCACCCGAGGGGCGGCTGGAAACACCATATATTTT
CASTRGAAGNTIYF
>many|.|TRBJ1-2|TRBV28
TGTGCCAGCAGTTCCCTACCTGACGCGCCCACTAACTATGGCTACACCTTC
CASSSLPDAPTNYGYTF
>few|TRBD1|TRBJ2-5|TRBV2
TGTGCCAGCAGGGAAGGGACAGGCCAAGAGACCCAGTACTTC
CASREGTGQETQYF
>many|.|TRBJ2-2|TRBV5-5
TGTGCCAGCAGATCTGGGGTGATCAACACCGGGGAGCTGTTTTTT
CASRSGVINTGELFF
>many|TRBD1|TRBJ1-2|TRBV9
TGTGCCAGCTGGAACAGGGGTGGAGATGGCTACACCTTC
CASWNRGGDGYTF
>.|.|TRBJ2-1|TRBV20-1
TGCAGTGCTGCTTCAGGCGGATGGGGGCAGTTCTTC
CSAASGGWGQFF
>many|.|TRBJ1-4|TRBV7-9
TGTGCCAGCAGCTTAGACACAACTAATGAAAAACTGTTTTTT
CASSLDTTNEKLFF
>.|.|TRBJ1-2|TRBV7-9
TGTGCCAGCAGCTTCAGCCAGTCGCATATAGGCTACACCTTC
CASSFSQSHIGYTF
>many|.|TRBJ1-1|TRBV6-2/TRBV6-3
TGTGCCAGCAGTTACTCTCTGCCCCCGGGGGATGAAGCTTTCTTT
CASSYSLPPGDEAFF
>many|.|TRBJ2-5|TRBV2
TGTGCCGGATGTATGAGGGAGGAGACCCAGTACTTC
CAGCMREETQYF
>many|.|TRBJ1-1|TRBV6-6
TGTGCCAGCAGTTACTCGGTTTCAGGGGCCATGAACACTGAAGCTTTCTTT
CASSYSVSGAMNTEAFF
>many|.|TRBJ1-3|TRBV6-1
TGTGCCAGCAGTCCAAGAGAGGGGACTTGGAACACCATATATTTT
CASSPREGTWNTIYF
>many|TRBD1|TRBJ2-7|TRBV28
TGTGCCAGCAGCCACAAAGGGACAGCTGAGCAGTACTTC
CASSHKGTAEQYF
>.|.|TRBJ1-4|TRBV28
TGTGCCAGCATGAGGGGCGGCAGTAATGAAAAACTGTTTTTT
CASMRGGSNEKLFF
>.|TRBD1|TRBJ2-7|TRBV9
TGTGCCAGCAGCGTAGCGGGGACAGGGGGCTACGAGCAGTACTTC
CASSVAGTGGYEQYF
>few|TRBD2|TRBJ2-1|TRBV6-1
TGTGCCAGCAGCCCCTTCGTGCGGGAGTCCTACAATGAGCAGTTCTTC
CASSPFVRESYNEQFF
>few|TRBD1|TRBJ2-7|TRBV20-1
TGCAGTGCTAAGCTAGGGGGCGCCTGGTCCTACGAGCAGTACTTC
CSAKLGGAWSYEQYF
>.|.|TRBJ2-7|TRBV6-1
TGTGCCAGCAGTGAACCCCGGTTGTCCTACGAGCAGTACTTC
CASSEPRLSYEQYF
>many|.|TRBJ1-5|TRBV9
TGTGCCAGCAGCCCGGGCTCGGGGGCCCAGCCCCAGCATTTT
CASSPGSGAQPQHF
>many|TRBD1|TRBJ1-5|TRBV18
TGTGCCAGCTCACCACGACCGAGGGACAGGGAAAATCAGCCCCAGCATTTT
CASSPRPRDRENQPQHF
>many|TRBD1|TRBJ1-1|TRBV2
TGTGCCAGCAGAGGGACAGGGACCCTTGGGGCTGAAGCTTTCTTT
CASRGTGTLGAEAFF
>many|TRBD1|TRBJ2-3|TRBV20-1
TGCAGTGCTAGCCCGGGACAGGGCAGGGTAGATACGCAGTATTTT
CSASPGQGRVDTQYF
>.|TRBD1|TRBJ2-3|TRBV28
TGTGCCAGCAGTTCCCCGACAGGGCCTTGGTATTTT
CASSSPTGPWYF